A single sample gave rise to the 14 T cell receptor beta chains below, sequenced in a study of blood T cell repertoires in COVID-19. Profiled with immunoSEQ multiplex PCR; TCRdb holds only in-frame clones, not every one. The sample lists tens of thousands of clones, approximately 86% seen once, with around 3% in the top ten. What was sequenced was peripheral blood. The receptor set was obtained from a woman between 50 and 59 years old with active or convalescent COVID-19.

The DNA of the CDR3 is TGTGCCAGCAGTCGTGAGGGGGCCCAAATTAGCAATCAGCCCCAGCATTTT. Its protein is CASSREGAQISNQPQHF. The chain is built from TRBV6-6 and TRBJ1-5; TRBD1 aligns across 7 bases. Germline V gene sequence: CDR1 MNHNY, CDR2 SVGAGI (reference sequence). The CDR3 extends over 17 amino acids. With V trimmed by 5 bases and J by 0 bases, 10 bases remained unmatched.

The J gene is TRBJ1-1, the V gene TRBV9; 7 bases match TRBD1. This CDR3 has 14 amino acids. Germline CDR1 reads SGDLS; CDR2 reads YYNGEE. V lost 4 bases to trimming and J lost 1 base; unmatched junction nucleotides: 4. Here the CDR3 reads CASSIWTGNTEAFF. DNA for the CDR3: TGTGCCAGCAGCATTTGGACAGGGAACACTGAAGCTTTCTTT.

V and J are TRBV2 and TRBJ2-5; 8 bases map to TRBD1. Per the germline V gene, CDR1 is SNHLY and CDR2 is FYNNEI. The CDR3 runs 13 residues. After removal of 6 bases from V and 9 bases from J, the junction contained 9 bases not matched to a gene. CDR3 amino acids: CASSLQGEFSQYF. As DNA, the CDR3 is TGTGCCAGCAGCCTACAGGGGGAATTTTCCCAGTACTTC.

The chain couples TRBV12-5 to TRBJ2-3; a possible D gene is TRBD2 (5 bases). Deletions cut 6 bases from V and 0 bases from J, with 13 bases between. This CDR3 is built from 15 residues. Germline V gene data show CDR1 as LGHNT and CDR2 as FRNRAP. CDR3 loop: CASGQTGSSTDTQYF. In DNA form, the CDR3 reads TGTGCTAGTGGACAGACGGGGAGTAGCACAGATACGCAGTATTTT.

The chain couples TRBV4-3 to TRBJ2-5; possibly TRBD2 for D (5 bases). The length of the CDR3 is 13 residues. Per the germline V gene, CDR1 is LGHNA and CDR2 is YSLEER. Trimming stripped 1 base from V and 5 bases from J, with 8 bases between. CDR3 loop: CASSQGRRETQYF. As DNA, the CDR3 is TGCGCCAGCAGCCAAGGAAGGAGGGAGACCCAGTACTTC.

V gene TRBV4-3 combines with J gene TRBJ1-4, with D hard to call. The CDR3 loop spans 16 amino acids. Germline V gives CDR1 LGHNA, CDR2 YSLEER. Trimming stripped 3 bases from V and 0 bases from J, with 11 bases between. For the CDR3, the DNA is TGCGCCAGCAGCCAGTCCACCAGTACAACTAATGAAAAACTGTTTTTT. This codes for CASSQSTSTTNEKLFF.

The chain uses TRBV19 and TRBJ2-7; 7 nucleotides align to TRBD1. In germline, CDR1 is LNHDA, CDR2 SQIVND (reference sequence). The CDR3 totals 16 residues. V lost 4 bases and J lost 3; bases outside the gene matches: 12. CDR3 protein: CASSTYGQAPSYEQYF. The CDR3 region has the DNA TGTGCCAGTAGTACGTACGGACAGGCTCCGAGCTACGAGCAGTACTTC.

The J gene is TRBJ1-2, the V gene TRBV6-7; D call uncertain. TRBV6-7 carries the ORF label, with uncertain function. V was trimmed by 6 bases and J by 7 bases, leaving 18 bases between them. The CDR3 runs 14 residues. CDR3: CASSPCILRCGYTF. CDR3 sequence (DNA): TGTGCCAGCAGCCCCTGTATCCTACGATGTGGCTACACCTTC.

The chain combines TRBV4-3 with TRBJ1-6; 9 nucleotides align to TRBD1. The CDR3 sequence is 17 residues long. Germline V lookup: CDR1 LGHNA, CDR2 YSLEER. Trimming cost V 0 bases and J 9 bases; bases outside gene matches: 9. The DNA of the CDR3 is TGCGCCAGCAGCCAAGACCCCGGGACAGGGTACGGTTCACCCCTCCACTTT. It encodes CASSQDPGTGYGSPLHF.

The chain uses TRBV7-6 and TRBJ1-1; a possible D gene is TRBD1 (5 bases). There are 15 residues in the CDR3. Per germline, CDR1 SGHVS and CDR2 FNYEAQ. The V end was cut by 1 base, the J end by 0 bases, with 9 bases between. In nucleotides, the CDR3 is TGTGCCAGCAGCTTAGGGGGGGAAGTGAACACTGAAGCTTTCTTT. This sequence encodes CASSLGGEVNTEAFF.

The chain's CDR3 is CASSIQTGNYEQYF. The CDR3 bases are TGTGCCAGTAGTATTCAGACGGGTAACTACGAGCAGTACTTC. The rearrangement links TRBV19 to TRBJ2-7; D unclear. Germline V gene lookup returns CDR1 LNHDA and CDR2 SQIVND (reference sequence). The CDR3 totals 14 residues. Trimming took 3 bases from V and 3 from J, leaving 12 bases between them.

V is TRBV7-2 and J is TRBJ2-3; tentatively, D is TRBD2 (7 bases). Germline V gene sequence: CDR1 SGHTA, CDR2 FQGNSA. V was shortened by 1 base and J by 5 bases, with 16 bases between the two germline ends. The CDR3 contains 16 residues. The CDR3 here is CASSLVSGQGGDTQYF. The CDR3 region has the DNA TGTGCCAGCAGCTTAGTTAGCGGGCAAGGGGGAGATACGCAGTATTTT.

This clone has a handful of counts. This chain joins TRBV6-1 and TRBJ1-4; TRBD1 matches at 11 bases. The germline V gene encodes CDR1 MNHNS and CDR2 SASEGT. This CDR3 region has 17 residues. After removal of 2 bases from V and 2 bases from J, the junction contained 4 bases not matched to a gene. In DNA form, the CDR3 reads TGTGCCAGCAGTGAAAGGGGACAGGGGGTCACTAATGAAAAACTGTTTTTT. This translates into CASSERGQGVTNEKLFF.

The V call is TRBV7-3, the J call TRBJ2-1; a weak D match, TRBD2 (6 bases). The CDR3 totals 16 residues. Germline V gene sequence: CDR1 SGHTA, CDR2 FQGTGA. Trimming cost V 5 bases and J 0 bases, with 14 bases left between them. CDR3 sequence (DNA): TGTGCCAGCAGCCGGCCCCGGGGGAGCTCCTACAATGAGCAGTTCTTC. It yields the protein CASSRPRGSSYNEQFF.